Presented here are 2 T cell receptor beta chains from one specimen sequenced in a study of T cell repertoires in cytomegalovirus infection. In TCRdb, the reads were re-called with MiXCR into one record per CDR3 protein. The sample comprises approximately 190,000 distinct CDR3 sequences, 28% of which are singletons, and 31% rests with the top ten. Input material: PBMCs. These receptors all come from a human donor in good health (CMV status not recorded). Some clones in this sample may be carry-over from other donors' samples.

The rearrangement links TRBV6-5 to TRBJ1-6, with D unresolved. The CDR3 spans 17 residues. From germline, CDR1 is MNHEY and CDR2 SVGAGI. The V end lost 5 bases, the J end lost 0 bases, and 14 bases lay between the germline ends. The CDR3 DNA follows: TGTGCCAGCAGTGACCGGACGGAGAGCTCCTATAATTCACCCCTCCACTTT. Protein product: CASSDRTESSYNSPLHF.

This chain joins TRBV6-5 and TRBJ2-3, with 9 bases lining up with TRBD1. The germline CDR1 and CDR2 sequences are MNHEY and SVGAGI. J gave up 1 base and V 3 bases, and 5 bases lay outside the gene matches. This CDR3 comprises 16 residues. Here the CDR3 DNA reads TGTGCCAGCAGTTATTACCGGGACAGGGGCACAGATACGCAGTATTTT. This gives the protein CASSYYRDRGTDTQYF.